The rows below give T cell receptor beta chains drawn from one sample of a study of blood T cell repertoires in COVID-19. Here immunoSEQ multiplex PCR was the method, and the copy in TCRdb shows in-frame clones only, minus some. The table shows over 150,000 clones, with more than 75% occurring only once. What was sequenced was peripheral blood. These receptors came from a man in his late teens or twenties with COVID-19, enrolled during active disease. The CDR3 runs from the conserved cysteine through the conserved F or W. Fields, in order: CDR3 length, clone size, D gene, V gene, J gene, CDR3 DNA, CDR3 protein. The D gene is left open where the match is weak. Size tells how often a clone was seen (once, few, many) or the class of an expanded clone, and some rows leave it out.

len: 14
abundance: NA
d_gene: TRBD1
v_gene: TRBV29-1
j_gene: TRBJ2-3
CDR3nt: TGCAGCGTTGAAGAAAGGGGGCGTGGCGATACGCAGTATTTT
CDR3aa: CSVEERGRGDTQYF

len: 18
abundance: NA
d_gene: TRBD1
v_gene: TRBV6-2/TRBV6-3
j_gene: TRBJ1-3
CDR3nt: TGTGCCAGCAGTCATCCGGTGGAGAGGGACAGGACAGGAAACACCATATATTTT
CDR3aa: CASSHPVERDRTGNTIYF

len: 14
abundance: once
d_gene: TRBD1
v_gene: TRBV3-1/TRBV3-2
j_gene: TRBJ2-7
CDR3nt: TGTGCCAGCAGCCTCCGGGACAGCTCCTACGAGCAGTACTTC
CDR3aa: CASSLRDSSYEQYF

len: 16
abundance: NA
d_gene: TRBD1
v_gene: TRBV5-1
j_gene: TRBJ2-1
CDR3nt: TGCGCCAGCAGCCGCTCGTGGGACAGGGTCTACAATGAGCAGTTCTTC
CDR3aa: CASSRSWDRVYNEQFF

len: 15
abundance: once
d_gene: NA
v_gene: TRBV9
j_gene: TRBJ2-1
CDR3nt: TGTGCCAGCAGCGTAGGGGGCGGAGCTTCCAATGAGCAGTTCTTC
CDR3aa: CASSVGGGASNEQFF

len: 13
abundance: NA
d_gene: NA
v_gene: TRBV6-5
j_gene: TRBJ1-2
CDR3nt: TGTGCCAGCAGTCGCGTCCCCTCCTATGGCTACACCTTC
CDR3aa: CASSRVPSYGYTF

len: 11
abundance: NA
d_gene: NA
v_gene: TRBV29-1
j_gene: TRBJ2-3
CDR3nt: TGCAGCGTTGGGGGGGCAGATACGCAGTATTTT
CDR3aa: CSVGGADTQYF

len: 15
abundance: NA
d_gene: TRBD1
v_gene: TRBV30
j_gene: TRBJ1-1
CDR3nt: TGTGCCTGGAGCGGGGTGACAGGGTTTTACACTGAAGCTTTCTTT
CDR3aa: CAWSGVTGFYTEAFF

len: 14
abundance: NA
d_gene: NA
v_gene: TRBV6-5
j_gene: TRBJ2-1
CDR3nt: TGTGCCAGCAGTTACGGTCGGGGACTCAATGAGCAGTTCTTC
CDR3aa: CASSYGRGLNEQFF

len: 15
abundance: NA
d_gene: TRBD2
v_gene: TRBV2
j_gene: TRBJ2-7
CDR3nt: TGTGCCAGCAGTGGCCGGGGGGGCGGGAGTAACGAGCAGTACTTC
CDR3aa: CASSGRGGGSNEQYF

len: 20
abundance: NA
d_gene: TRBD2
v_gene: TRBV10-1
j_gene: TRBJ2-1
CDR3nt: TGCGCCAGCAGTGGAAGTGGACTAGCGGGAGGACCGGTCTACTACAATGAGCAGTTCTTC
CDR3aa: CASSGSGLAGGPVYYNEQFF

len: 11
abundance: NA
d_gene: TRBD1
v_gene: TRBV2
j_gene: TRBJ2-1
CDR3nt: TGTGCCAGCAGTCCCGGACAGGTACAGTTCTTC
CDR3aa: CASSPGQVQFF

len: 16
abundance: NA
d_gene: TRBD1
v_gene: TRBV4-2
j_gene: TRBJ1-4
CDR3nt: TGTGCCAGCAGCCAATCGGGACAGGGGGTATTCGAAAAACTGTTTTTT
CDR3aa: CASSQSGQGVFEKLFF

len: 16
abundance: NA
d_gene: NA
v_gene: TRBV7-6
j_gene: TRBJ2-1
CDR3nt: TGTGCCAGCAGCTTAGATCCGGGAGCGACGTTCAATGAGCAGTTCTTC
CDR3aa: CASSLDPGATFNEQFF

len: 13
abundance: NA
d_gene: TRBD1
v_gene: TRBV5-1
j_gene: TRBJ1-5
CDR3nt: TGCGCCAGCAGCCGGGACAGTGATCAGCCCCAGCATTTT
CDR3aa: CASSRDSDQPQHF

len: 17
abundance: NA
d_gene: NA
v_gene: TRBV9
j_gene: TRBJ2-1
CDR3nt: TGTGCCAGCAGCGTAGCTACAGGTGTAGGGCCCCCCAATGAGCAGTTCTTC
CDR3aa: CASSVATGVGPPNEQFF

len: 16
abundance: once
d_gene: TRBD2
v_gene: TRBV7-2
j_gene: TRBJ2-1
CDR3nt: TGTGCCAGCAGCTTAGTCGCAGGGACTAGGTACAATGAGCAGTTCTTC
CDR3aa: CASSLVAGTRYNEQFF

len: 16
abundance: NA
d_gene: TRBD1
v_gene: TRBV27
j_gene: TRBJ1-6
CDR3nt: TGTGCCAGCAGTTTTTATGGGACAGCTTCTAATTCACCCCTCCACTTT
CDR3aa: CASSFYGTASNSPLHF

len: 15
abundance: NA
d_gene: NA
v_gene: TRBV30
j_gene: TRBJ2-1
CDR3nt: TGTGCCTCTGAAGGGCACAGGCCGGCCTACAATGAGCAGTTCTTC
CDR3aa: CASEGHRPAYNEQFF

len: 15
abundance: NA
d_gene: TRBD1
v_gene: TRBV6-6
j_gene: TRBJ2-1
CDR3nt: TGTGCCAGCAGTTACTGGACAGGGAATAGAAATGAGCAGTTCTTC
CDR3aa: CASSYWTGNRNEQFF

len: 15
abundance: NA
d_gene: TRBD2
v_gene: TRBV7-6
j_gene: TRBJ2-3
CDR3nt: TGTGCCAGCAGCCAGACTAGCGGCAACACAGATACGCAGTATTTT
CDR3aa: CASSQTSGNTDTQYF

len: 17
abundance: NA
d_gene: NA
v_gene: TRBV7-9
j_gene: TRBJ1-1
CDR3nt: TGTGCCAGCAGCTTAGAGCCCCTCAACCTCCCAGGGACTGAAGCTTTCTTT
CDR3aa: CASSLEPLNLPGTEAFF

len: 17
abundance: NA
d_gene: NA
v_gene: TRBV5-1
j_gene: TRBJ2-2
CDR3nt: TGCGCCAGCAGCTTAGGGGGATACACTTCGAACACCGGGGAGCTGTTTTTT
CDR3aa: CASSLGGYTSNTGELFF

len: 15
abundance: NA
d_gene: TRBD2
v_gene: TRBV11-3
j_gene: TRBJ2-1
CDR3nt: TGTGCCAGCAGCTACGGACTAGCGGGAGCGATTGAGCAGTTCTTC
CDR3aa: CASSYGLAGAIEQFF

len: 15
abundance: NA
d_gene: NA
v_gene: TRBV11-2
j_gene: TRBJ1-3
CDR3nt: TGTGCCAGTCAGCGACAGGCCTTCTCTGGAAACACCATATATTTT
CDR3aa: CASQRQAFSGNTIYF

len: 17
abundance: NA
d_gene: TRBD2
v_gene: TRBV28
j_gene: TRBJ2-7
CDR3nt: TGTGCCAGCAGTCCCTGGGGTAGCGGGAGTAGCATGCACGAGCAGTACTTC
CDR3aa: CASSPWGSGSSMHEQYF

len: 11
abundance: NA
d_gene: NA
v_gene: TRBV2
j_gene: TRBJ1-1
CDR3nt: TGTGCCAGCACAGGTAACACTGAAGCTTTCTTT
CDR3aa: CASTGNTEAFF

len: 17
abundance: NA
d_gene: TRBD2
v_gene: TRBV27
j_gene: TRBJ2-4
CDR3nt: TGTGCCAGCAGGAGAGCGGGAGAGTTAACACCCAAAAACATTCAGTACTTC
CDR3aa: CASRRAGELTPKNIQYF

len: 14
abundance: NA
d_gene: NA
v_gene: TRBV6-2/TRBV6-3
j_gene: TRBJ2-5
CDR3nt: TGTGCCAGCAGTTACGCGGGACTGCGGTGGACCCAGTACTTC
CDR3aa: CASSYAGLRWTQYF

len: 15
abundance: NA
d_gene: TRBD2
v_gene: TRBV11-2
j_gene: TRBJ2-7
CDR3nt: TGTGCCAGCGCCCCCGGCCCTAGCGGGGGTTACGAGCAGTACTTC
CDR3aa: CASAPGPSGGYEQYF

len: 12
abundance: NA
d_gene: TRBD1
v_gene: TRBV2
j_gene: TRBJ2-7
CDR3nt: TGTGCCAGCCAGGACAGGGTCTACGAGCAGTACTTC
CDR3aa: CASQDRVYEQYF

len: 15
abundance: NA
d_gene: TRBD2
v_gene: TRBV30
j_gene: TRBJ2-1
CDR3nt: TGTGCCTGGAGTGTGCTAGCGGGAGCGTATAATGAGCAGTTCTTC
CDR3aa: CAWSVLAGAYNEQFF

len: 15
abundance: NA
d_gene: NA
v_gene: TRBV5-4
j_gene: TRBJ2-7
CDR3nt: TGTGCCAGCAGCCCGAGCCCGGGAAGGACCTACGAGCAGTACTTC
CDR3aa: CASSPSPGRTYEQYF

len: 12
abundance: NA
d_gene: NA
v_gene: TRBV6-2/TRBV6-3
j_gene: TRBJ2-2
CDR3nt: TGTGCCAGCAGTTTGGACATCGGGGAGCTGTTTTTT
CDR3aa: CASSLDIGELFF

len: 16
abundance: NA
d_gene: NA
v_gene: TRBV3-1/TRBV3-2
j_gene: TRBJ2-2
CDR3nt: TGTGCCAGCAAGCCCAGGAGGGGAGGGAACACCGGGGAGCTGTTTTTT
CDR3aa: CASKPRRGGNTGELFF

len: 14
abundance: NA
d_gene: TRBD2
v_gene: TRBV27
j_gene: TRBJ2-7
CDR3nt: TGTGCCAGCACCGGGACTAGCGGGCCCTACGAGCAGTACTTC
CDR3aa: CASTGTSGPYEQYF

len: 14
abundance: NA
d_gene: TRBD2
v_gene: TRBV28
j_gene: TRBJ2-1
CDR3nt: TGTGCCAGCAGTTTTGGACTAGCGGGAGCTGAGCAGTTCTTC
CDR3aa: CASSFGLAGAEQFF

len: 15
abundance: NA
d_gene: TRBD1
v_gene: TRBV6-5
j_gene: TRBJ2-7
CDR3nt: TGTGCCAGCAGTAACCTCGGGACAGTCCACGACGAGCAGTACTTC
CDR3aa: CASSNLGTVHDEQYF

len: 13
abundance: NA
d_gene: TRBD2
v_gene: TRBV5-1
j_gene: TRBJ2-7
CDR3nt: TGCGCCAGCAGCTTATCGGGAGGGCGCGAGCAGTACTTC
CDR3aa: CASSLSGGREQYF

len: 12
abundance: NA
d_gene: NA
v_gene: TRBV6-5
j_gene: TRBJ2-1
CDR3nt: TGTGCCAGCAGTTACCCGGACAATGAGCAGTTCTTC
CDR3aa: CASSYPDNEQFF

len: 16
abundance: NA
d_gene: NA
v_gene: TRBV6-5
j_gene: TRBJ2-2
CDR3nt: TGTGCCAGCAGTTACGGTCCGTTACCCGAACACCGGGGAGCTGTTTTT
CDR3aa: CASSYGPLPEHRGAVF

len: 16
abundance: NA
d_gene: TRBD2
v_gene: TRBV19
j_gene: TRBJ2-7
CDR3nt: TGTGCCAGTAGTATCGGGACTAGCGGTACGCCCTACGAGCAGTACTTC
CDR3aa: CASSIGTSGTPYEQYF